Presented here are 2 T cell receptor beta chains from one specimen sequenced in a study of T cell changes during pregnancy in multiple sclerosis. Produced via immunoSEQ multiplex PCR; TCRdb's table is partial and in-frame only. The sample shows roughly 48,000 clones, almost 95% of them seen only once. This sample comprised CD4+ T cells from peripheral blood mononuclear cells, obtained in the second trimester of pregnancy. These receptors all stem from a female donor in good health, enrolled as a control in a pregnancy study.

This chain connects TRBV14 to TRBJ1-4; no clear D. The CDR3 has 12 amino acids. V shed 1 base and J shed 7 bases, with 4 bases lying between them. CDR1 is SGHDN and CDR2 is FVKESK in the germline V gene. The CDR3 is CASSQAFEKLFF. The CDR3 DNA sequence: TGTGCCAGCAGCCAAGCCTTTGAAAAACTGTTTTTT.

V usage is TRBV5-1 and J usage is TRBJ2-3, with 9 positions matching TRBD2. This CDR3 comprises 15 residues. Per germline, CDR1 SGHRS and CDR2 YFSETQ. With 5 bases clipped from V and 1 base from J, the junction kept 5 bases outside the gene matches. The CDR3 protein is CASRGWTSGTDTQYF. For the CDR3, the DNA is TGCGCCAGCAGGGGTTGGACTAGCGGCACAGATACGCAGTATTTT.